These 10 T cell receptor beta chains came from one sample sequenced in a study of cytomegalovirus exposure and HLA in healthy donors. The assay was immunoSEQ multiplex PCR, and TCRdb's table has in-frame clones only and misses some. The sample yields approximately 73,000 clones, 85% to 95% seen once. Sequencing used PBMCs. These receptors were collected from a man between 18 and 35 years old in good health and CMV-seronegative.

In DNA form, the CDR3 reads TGTGCCAGCAGCCCGGGGGACAGGGGATGGGGTGAAGCTTTCTTT. Translated: CASSPGDRGWGEAFF. The chain is built from TRBV5-4 and TRBJ1-1, with 10 bases identical to TRBD1. The J segment lost 7 bases and the V segment lost 4 bases, leaving 10 bases of the junction unmatched. This CDR3 spans 15 amino acids. Germline-derived CDR1 and CDR2 are SGHNT and YYREEE (reference sequence). The full variable domain, with the rest looked up from reference TRBV5-4 and TRBJ1-1, is ETGVTQSPTHLIKTRGQQVTLRCSSQSGHNTVSWYQQALGQGPQFIFQYYREEENGRGNFPPRFSGLQFPNYSSELNVNALELDDSALYLCASSPGDRGWGEAFFGQGTRLTVV.

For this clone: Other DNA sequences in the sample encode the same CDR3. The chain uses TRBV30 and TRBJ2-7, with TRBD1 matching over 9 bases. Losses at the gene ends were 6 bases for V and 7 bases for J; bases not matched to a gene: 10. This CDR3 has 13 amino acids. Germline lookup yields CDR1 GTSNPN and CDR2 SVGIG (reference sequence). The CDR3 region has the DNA TGTGCCTGCCAGGGACAGGGAGTGGGTGAGCAGTACTTC. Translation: CACQGQGVGEQYF.

CDR3 nucleotide sequence: TGTGCCAGCAGCGACTCGGACAGGGGGCGATACGAGCAGTACTTC. It is translated as CASSDSDRGRYEQYF. The genes are TRBV11-2 and TRBJ2-7; TRBD1 agrees at 11 bases. Germline CDR1 SGHAT, CDR2 FQNNGV. This CDR3 region has 15 residues. The V segment lost 5 bases and the J segment 4 bases; nucleotides outside the gene matches: 7. The full variable domain, with the rest looked up from reference TRBV11-2 and TRBJ2-7, is EAGVAQSPRYKIIEKRQSVAFWCNPISGHATLYWYQQILGQGPKLLIQFQNNGVVDDSQLPKDRFSAERLKGVDSTLKIQPAKLEDSAVYLCASSDSDRGRYEQYFGPGTRLTVT.

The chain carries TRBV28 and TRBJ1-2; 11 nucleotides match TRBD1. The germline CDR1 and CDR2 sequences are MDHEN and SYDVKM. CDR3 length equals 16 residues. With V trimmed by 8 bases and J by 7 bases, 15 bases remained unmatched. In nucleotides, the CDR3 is TGTGCCAGCTATAGGACAGGGGGCGGTTCGTCGTCTGGCTACACCTTC. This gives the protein CASYRTGGGSSSGYTF.

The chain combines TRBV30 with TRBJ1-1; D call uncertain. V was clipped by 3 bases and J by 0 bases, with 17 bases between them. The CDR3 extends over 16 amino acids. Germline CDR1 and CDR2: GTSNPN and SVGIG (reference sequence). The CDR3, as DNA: TGTGCCTGGAGCCTAACCCTCGGACTGATGAACACTGAAGCTTTCTTT. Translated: CAWSLTLGLMNTEAFF.

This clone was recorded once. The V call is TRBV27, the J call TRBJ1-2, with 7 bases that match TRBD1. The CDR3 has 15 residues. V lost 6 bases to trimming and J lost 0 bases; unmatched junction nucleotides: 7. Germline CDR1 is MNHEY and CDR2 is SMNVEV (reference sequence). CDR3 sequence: CASREQGGANYGYTF. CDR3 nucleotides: TGTGCCAGCAGAGAGCAGGGGGGAGCTAACTATGGCTACACCTTC.

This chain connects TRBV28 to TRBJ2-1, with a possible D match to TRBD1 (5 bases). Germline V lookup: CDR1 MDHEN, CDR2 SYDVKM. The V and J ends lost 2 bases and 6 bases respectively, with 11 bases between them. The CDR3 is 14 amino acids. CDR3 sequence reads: CASSLGREGNEQFF. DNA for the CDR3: TGTGCCAGCAGTTTAGGCAGGGAAGGCAATGAGCAGTTCTTC.

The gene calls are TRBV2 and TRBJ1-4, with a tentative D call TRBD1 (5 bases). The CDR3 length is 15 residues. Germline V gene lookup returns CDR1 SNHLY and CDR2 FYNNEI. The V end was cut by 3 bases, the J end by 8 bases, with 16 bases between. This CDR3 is CASSDREGSGEKLFF. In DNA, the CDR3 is TGTGCCAGCAGTGACAGGGAAGGGTCAGGGGAAAAACTGTTTTTT.

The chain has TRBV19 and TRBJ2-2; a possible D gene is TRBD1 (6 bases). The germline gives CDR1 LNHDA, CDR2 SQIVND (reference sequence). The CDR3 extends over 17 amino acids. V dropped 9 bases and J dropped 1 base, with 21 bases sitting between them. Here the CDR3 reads CASPLDRRTRNTGELFF. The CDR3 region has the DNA TGTGCCAGCCCCCTCGACAGGAGGACCCGGAACACCGGGGAGCTGTTTTTT.

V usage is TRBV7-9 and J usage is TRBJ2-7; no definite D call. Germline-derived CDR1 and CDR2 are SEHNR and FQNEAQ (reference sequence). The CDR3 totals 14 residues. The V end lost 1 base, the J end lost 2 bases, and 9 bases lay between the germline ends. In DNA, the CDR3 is TGTGCCAGCAGCTTAGTCCAGGCACCCTACGAGCAGTACTTC. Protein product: CASSLVQAPYEQYF.